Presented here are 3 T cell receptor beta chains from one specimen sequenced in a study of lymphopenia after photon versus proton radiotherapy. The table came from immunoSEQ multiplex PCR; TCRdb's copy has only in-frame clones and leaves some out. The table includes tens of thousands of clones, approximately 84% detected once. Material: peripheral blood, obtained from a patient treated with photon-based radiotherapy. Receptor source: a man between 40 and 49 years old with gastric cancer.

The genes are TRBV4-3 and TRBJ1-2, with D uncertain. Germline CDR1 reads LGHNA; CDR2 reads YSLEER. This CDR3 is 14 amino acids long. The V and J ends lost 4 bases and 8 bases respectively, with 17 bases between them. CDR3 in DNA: TGCGCCAGCAGCCCCTGGGGAGACTCGAGGGGCTACACCTTC. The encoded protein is CASSPWGDSRGYTF.

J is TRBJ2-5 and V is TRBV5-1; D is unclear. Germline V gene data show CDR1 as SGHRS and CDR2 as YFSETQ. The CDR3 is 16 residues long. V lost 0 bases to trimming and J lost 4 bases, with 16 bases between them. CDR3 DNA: TGCGCCAGCAGCTTGGACGCCGTCTCTTCTTCAGAGACCCAGTACTTC. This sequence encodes CASSLDAVSSSETQYF.

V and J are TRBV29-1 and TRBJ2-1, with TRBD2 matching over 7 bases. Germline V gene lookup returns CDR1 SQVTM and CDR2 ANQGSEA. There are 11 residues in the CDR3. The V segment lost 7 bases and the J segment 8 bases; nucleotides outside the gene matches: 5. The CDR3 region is CSGRLAHEQFF. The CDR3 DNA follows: TGCAGCGGCCGACTAGCCCATGAGCAGTTCTTC.